The rows below give T cell receptor beta chains drawn from one sample of a study of glioma-infiltrating T cells. MiXCR was run by TCRdb on the multiplex PCR reads, yielding one entry per CDR3 protein. The sample gives about 140,000 distinct CDR3 sequences, about two fifths of which show up once; roughly 20% is in the top ten. Sequenced sample: glioma tissue, nonneoplastic brain tissue, or PBMCs (not recorded which). Receptors originate from a human donor with low-grade glioma or glioblastoma, undergoing nonglioma brain surgery, or in good health (not recorded which). The CDR3 runs from the conserved cysteine through the conserved F or W. The D gene is left open where the match is weak. Clone sizes are given selectively: once, few, many, or a class where the clone is expanded.

j_call clone_size d_call v_call cdr3_nt cdr3_aa
TRBJ1-2 NA NA TRBV7-2 TGTGCCAGCAGCTTAGATCAGGGATATGGCTACACCTTC CASSLDQGYGYTF
TRBJ1-2 NA NA TRBV7-2 TGTGCCAGCCAGGGGTCCACTTGGAGACTGGACTATGGCTACACCTTC CASQGSTWRLDYGYTF
TRBJ1-2 once TRBD1 TRBV20-1 TGCAGTGCGACCCGACAGGGGGGCGGCTATGGCTACACCTTC CSATRQGGGYGYTF
TRBJ2-1 NA TRBD2 TRBV7-9 TGTGCCAGCAGCGCCCAGCGGGAGTCGGGCAATGAGCAGTTCTTC CASSAQRESGNEQFF
TRBJ1-5 few TRBD1 TRBV6-1 TGTGCCAGCAGCCTTACACCCCCGACAGGGTACCTTTATAGCAATCAGCCCCAGCATTTT CASSLTPPTGYLYSNQPQHF
TRBJ1-1 few NA TRBV27 TGTGCCAGCAGTTTACACAAGAACACTGAAGCTTTCTTT CASSLHKNTEAFF
TRBJ1-2 NA NA TRBV2 TGTGCCAGCAGTAAGACGGACAACTATGGCTACACCTTC CASSKTDNYGYTF
TRBJ2-3 NA NA TRBV7-9 TGTGCCAGCAGCTTAGTGGGATACACAGATACGCAGTATTTT CASSLVGYTDTQYF
TRBJ2-7 NA TRBD2 TRBV20-1 TGCAGTGCTAGAGATGGAACTAGCGGGAGGTACGAGCAGTACTTC CSARDGTSGRYEQYF
TRBJ2-7 few TRBD1 TRBV7-9 TGTGCCAGCAGCGTCGGGACAGGGGTCTCCTACGAGCAGTACTTC CASSVGTGVSYEQYF
TRBJ2-1 few NA TRBV6-1 TGTGCCAGCAGAAAGGTCTCGGAGAGCTCCTACAATGAGCAGTTCTTC CASRKVSESSYNEQFF
TRBJ2-3 NA NA TRBV6-1 TGTGCCGTTGGGGCGGCTAGCACAGATACGCAGTATTTT CAVGAASTDTQYF
TRBJ2-1 NA TRBD1 TRBV7-2 TGTGCCAGCAGCCCCGACAGGGGCTGGGAGCAGTTCTTC CASSPDRGWEQFF